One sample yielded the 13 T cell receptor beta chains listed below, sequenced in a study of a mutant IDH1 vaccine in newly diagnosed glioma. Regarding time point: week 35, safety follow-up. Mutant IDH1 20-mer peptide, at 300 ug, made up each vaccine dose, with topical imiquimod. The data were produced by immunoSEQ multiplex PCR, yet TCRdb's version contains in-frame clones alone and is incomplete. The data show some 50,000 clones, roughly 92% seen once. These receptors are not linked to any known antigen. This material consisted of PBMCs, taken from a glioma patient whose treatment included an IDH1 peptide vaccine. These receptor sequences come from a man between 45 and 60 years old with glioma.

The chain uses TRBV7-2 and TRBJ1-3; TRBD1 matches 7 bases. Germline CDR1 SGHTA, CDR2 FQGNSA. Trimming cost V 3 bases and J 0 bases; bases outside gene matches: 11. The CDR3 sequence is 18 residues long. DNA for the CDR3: TGTGCCAGCAGCTTGCGAAGGACAGGAGAGGGCTCTGGAAACACCATATATTTT. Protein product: CASSLRRTGEGSGNTIYF. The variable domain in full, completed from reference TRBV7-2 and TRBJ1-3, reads GAGVSQSPSNKVTEKGKDVELRCDPISGHTALYWYRQSLGQGLEFLIYFQGNSAPDKSGLPSDRFSAERTGGSVSTLTIQRTQQEDSAVYLCASSLRRTGEGSGNTIYFGEGSWLTVV.

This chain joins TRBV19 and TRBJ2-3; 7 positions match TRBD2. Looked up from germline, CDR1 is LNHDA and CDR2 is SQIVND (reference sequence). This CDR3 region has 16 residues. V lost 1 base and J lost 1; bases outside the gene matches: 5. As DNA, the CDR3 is TGTGCCAGTAGTATAGCGGGAGGTTCGGGCACAGATACGCAGTATTTT. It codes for CASSIAGGSGTDTQYF.

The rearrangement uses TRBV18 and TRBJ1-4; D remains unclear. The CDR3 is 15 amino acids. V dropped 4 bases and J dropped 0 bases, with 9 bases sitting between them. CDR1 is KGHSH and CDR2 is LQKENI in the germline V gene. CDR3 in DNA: TGTGCCAGCTCACAGACTCAGGCAACTAATGAAAAACTGTTTTTT. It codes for CASSQTQATNEKLFF.

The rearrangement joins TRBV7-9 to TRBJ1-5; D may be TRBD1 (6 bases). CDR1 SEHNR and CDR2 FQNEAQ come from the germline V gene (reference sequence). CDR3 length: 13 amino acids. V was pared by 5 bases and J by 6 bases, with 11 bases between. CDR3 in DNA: TGTGCCAGCAGCCCCACAGGGACTCAGCCCCAGCATTTT. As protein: CASSPTGTQPQHF.

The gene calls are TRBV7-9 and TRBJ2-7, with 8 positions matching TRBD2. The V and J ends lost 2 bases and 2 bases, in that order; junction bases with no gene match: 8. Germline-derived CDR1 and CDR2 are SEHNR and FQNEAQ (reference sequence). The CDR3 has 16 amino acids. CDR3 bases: TGTGCCAGCAGCTTAACGACTAGCGAGGAGGCCTACGAGCAGTACTTC. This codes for CASSLTTSEEAYEQYF.

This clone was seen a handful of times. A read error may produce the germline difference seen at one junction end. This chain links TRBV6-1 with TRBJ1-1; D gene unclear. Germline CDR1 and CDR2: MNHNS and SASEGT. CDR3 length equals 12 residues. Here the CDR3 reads CASSKNYPGGAF. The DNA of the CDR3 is TGTGCCAGCAGTAAAAATTACCCAGGAGGCGCATTT.

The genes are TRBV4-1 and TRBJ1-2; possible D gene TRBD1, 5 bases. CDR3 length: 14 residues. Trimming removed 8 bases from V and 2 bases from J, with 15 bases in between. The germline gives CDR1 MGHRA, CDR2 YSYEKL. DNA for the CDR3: TGCGCCAGCGGACCCCAGGGCATAAACTATGGCTACACCTTC. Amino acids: CASGPQGINYGYTF.

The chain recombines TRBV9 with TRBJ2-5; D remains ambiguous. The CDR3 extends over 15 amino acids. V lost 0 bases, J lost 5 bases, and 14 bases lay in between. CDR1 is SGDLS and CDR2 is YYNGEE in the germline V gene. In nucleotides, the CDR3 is TGTGCCAGCAGCGTAGCCCCCTCAGGTGGGGAGACCCAGTACTTC. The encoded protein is CASSVAPSGGETQYF.

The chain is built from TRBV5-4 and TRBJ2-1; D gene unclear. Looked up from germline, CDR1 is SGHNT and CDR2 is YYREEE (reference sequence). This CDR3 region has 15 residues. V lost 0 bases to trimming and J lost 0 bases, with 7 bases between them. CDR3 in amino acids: CASSLEQISYNEQFF. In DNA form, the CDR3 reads TGTGCCAGCAGCTTGGAGCAAATCTCCTACAATGAGCAGTTCTTC.

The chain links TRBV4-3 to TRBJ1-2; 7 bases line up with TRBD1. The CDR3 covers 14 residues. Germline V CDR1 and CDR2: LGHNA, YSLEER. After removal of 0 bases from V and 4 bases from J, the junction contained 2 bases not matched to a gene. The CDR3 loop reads CASSQEQGSYGYTF. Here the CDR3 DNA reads TGCGCCAGCAGCCAAGAACAGGGGTCCTATGGCTACACCTTC.

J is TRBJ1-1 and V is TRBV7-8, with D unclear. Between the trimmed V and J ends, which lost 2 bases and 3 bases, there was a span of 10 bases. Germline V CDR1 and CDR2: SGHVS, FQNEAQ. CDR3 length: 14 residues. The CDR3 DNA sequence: TGTGCCAGCAGCTTAAGGACTCGAGACACTGAAGCTTTCTTT. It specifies CASSLRTRDTEAFF.

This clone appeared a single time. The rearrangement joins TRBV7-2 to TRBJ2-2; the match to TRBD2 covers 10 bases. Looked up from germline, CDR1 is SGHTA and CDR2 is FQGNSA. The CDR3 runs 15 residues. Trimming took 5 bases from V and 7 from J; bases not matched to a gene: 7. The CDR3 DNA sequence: TGTGCCAGCAGCCGGAGCGGGGGGGCTGGCGGGGAGCTGTTTTTT. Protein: CASSRSGGAGGELFF.

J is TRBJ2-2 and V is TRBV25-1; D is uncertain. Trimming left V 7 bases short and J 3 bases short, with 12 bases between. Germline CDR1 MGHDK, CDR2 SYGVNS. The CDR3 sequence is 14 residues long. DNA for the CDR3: TGTGCCAGCAAAGAGACTGGGGACACCGGGGAGCTGTTTTTT. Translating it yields CASKETGDTGELFF.